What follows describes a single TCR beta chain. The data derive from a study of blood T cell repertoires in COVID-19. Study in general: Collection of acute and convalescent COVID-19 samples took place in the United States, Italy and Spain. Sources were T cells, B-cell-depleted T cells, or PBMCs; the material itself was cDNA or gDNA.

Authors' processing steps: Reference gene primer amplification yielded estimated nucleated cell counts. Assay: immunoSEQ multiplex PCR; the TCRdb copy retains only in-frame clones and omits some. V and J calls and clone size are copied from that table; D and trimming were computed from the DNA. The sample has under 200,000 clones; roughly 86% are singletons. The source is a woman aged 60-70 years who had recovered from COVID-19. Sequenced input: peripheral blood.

The CDR3 is CASSLDGAANYGYTF. DNA of the CDR3: TGTGCCAGCAGCTTGGACGGAGCCGCTAACTATGGCTACACCTTC. This rearrangement joins TRBV5-4 to TRBJ1-2; D remains unclear. CDR1 is SGHNT and CDR2 is YYREEE in the germline V gene (reference sequence). V was trimmed by 0 bases and J by 0 bases, leaving 9 bases between them. The CDR3 has 15 residues.